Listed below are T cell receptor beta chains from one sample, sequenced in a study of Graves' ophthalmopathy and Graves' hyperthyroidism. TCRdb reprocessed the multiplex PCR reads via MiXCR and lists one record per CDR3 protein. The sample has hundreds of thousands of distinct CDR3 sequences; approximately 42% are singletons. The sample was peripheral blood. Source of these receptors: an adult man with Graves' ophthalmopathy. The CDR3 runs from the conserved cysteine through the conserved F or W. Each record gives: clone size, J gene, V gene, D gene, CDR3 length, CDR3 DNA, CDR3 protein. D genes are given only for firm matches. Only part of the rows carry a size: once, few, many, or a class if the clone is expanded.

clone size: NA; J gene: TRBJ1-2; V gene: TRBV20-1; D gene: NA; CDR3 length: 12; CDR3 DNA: TGCAGTGCCCGATTGGCGGGGGGTGGCTACACCTTC; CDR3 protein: CSARLAGGGYTF
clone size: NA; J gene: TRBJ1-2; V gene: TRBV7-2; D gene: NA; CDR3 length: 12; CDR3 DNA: TGTGCCAGCAGTTTAAAAGGCGGGGACTACACCTTC; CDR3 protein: CASSLKGGDYTF
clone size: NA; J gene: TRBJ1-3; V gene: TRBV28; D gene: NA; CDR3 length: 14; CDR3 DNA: TGTGCCAGCAGTTTCGGGACAACTGGAAACACCATATATTTT; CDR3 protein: CASSFGTTGNTIYF
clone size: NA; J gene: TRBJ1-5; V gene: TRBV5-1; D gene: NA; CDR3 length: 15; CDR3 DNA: TGCGCCAGCAGCTTGGGGGGCACGGGCAGTCAGCCCCAGCATTTT; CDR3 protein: CASSLGGTGSQPQHF
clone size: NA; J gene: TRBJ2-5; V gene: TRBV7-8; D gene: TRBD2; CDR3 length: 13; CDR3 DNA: TGTGCCAGCAGCTTTAGCGGGGTCGAGACCCAGTACTTC; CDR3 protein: CASSFSGVETQYF
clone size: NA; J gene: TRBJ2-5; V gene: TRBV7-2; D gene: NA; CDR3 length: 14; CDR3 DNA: TGTGCCAGCAGCTTAGCGCACCTCCAAGAGACCCAGTACTTC; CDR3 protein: CASSLAHLQETQYF
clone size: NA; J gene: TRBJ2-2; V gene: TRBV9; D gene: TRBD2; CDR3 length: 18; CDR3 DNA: TGTGCCAGCAGCCAAGGACTAGCGGGAATCTCAAACACCGGGGAGCTGTTTTTT; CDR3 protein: CASSQGLAGISNTGELFF
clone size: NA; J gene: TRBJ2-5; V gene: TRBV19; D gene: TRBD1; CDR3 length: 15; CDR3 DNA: TGTGCCAGTAGTACTCCCTCACAGGGGATCGAGACCCAGTACTTC; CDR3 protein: CASSTPSQGIETQYF
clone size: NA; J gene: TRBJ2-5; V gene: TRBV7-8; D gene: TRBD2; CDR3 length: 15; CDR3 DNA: TGTGCCAGCAGCCTAACGGGACTAGTCGGAGAGACCCAGTACTTC; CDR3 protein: CASSLTGLVGETQYF
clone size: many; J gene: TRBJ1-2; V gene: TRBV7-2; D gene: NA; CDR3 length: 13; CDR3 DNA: TGTGCCAGCAGCTTATCCCGCAACTATGGCTACACCTTC; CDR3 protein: CASSLSRNYGYTF
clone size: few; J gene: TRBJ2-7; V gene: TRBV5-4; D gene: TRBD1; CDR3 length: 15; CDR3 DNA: TGTGCCAGCAGCTTCGGGACAGGGGCCTTCTACGAGCAGTACTTC; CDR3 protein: CASSFGTGAFYEQYF
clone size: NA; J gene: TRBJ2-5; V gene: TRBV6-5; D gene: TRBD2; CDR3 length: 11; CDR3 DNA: TGTGCCGTGGCGGGGGAAGAGACCCAGTACTTC; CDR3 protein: CAVAGEETQYF
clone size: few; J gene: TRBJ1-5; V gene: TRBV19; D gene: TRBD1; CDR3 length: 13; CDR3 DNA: TGTGCCAGTTCGGACAGGGGGTTTCAGCCCCAGCATTTT; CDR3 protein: CASSDRGFQPQHF
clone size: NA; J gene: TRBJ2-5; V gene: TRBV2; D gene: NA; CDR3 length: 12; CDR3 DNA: TGTGCCAGCAGACGGATCCAAGAGACCCAGTACTTC; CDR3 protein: CASRRIQETQYF
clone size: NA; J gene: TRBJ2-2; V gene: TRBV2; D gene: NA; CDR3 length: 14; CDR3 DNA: TGTGCCAGCACCCTGAGGGTGAACACCGGGGAGCTGTTTTTT; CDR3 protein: CASTLRVNTGELFF
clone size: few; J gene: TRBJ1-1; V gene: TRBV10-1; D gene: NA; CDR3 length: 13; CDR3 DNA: TGCGCCAGCAGTCGGGGGGCAGGGACTGAAGCTTTCTTT; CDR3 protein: CASSRGAGTEAFF
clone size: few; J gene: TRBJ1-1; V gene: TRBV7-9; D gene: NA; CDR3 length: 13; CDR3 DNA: TGTGCCAGCAGCTTGGAAAGGGACACTGAAGCTTTCTTT; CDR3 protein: CASSLERDTEAFF
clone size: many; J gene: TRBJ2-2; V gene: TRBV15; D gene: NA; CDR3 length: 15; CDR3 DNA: TGTGCCACCAGCAGAGATATGGGACGGAGCGGGGAGCTGTTTTTT; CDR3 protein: CATSRDMGRSGELFF
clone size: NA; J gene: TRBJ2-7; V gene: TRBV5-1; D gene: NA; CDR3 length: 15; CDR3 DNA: TGCGCCAGCAGCTTCGACCCGGGGAGCTCCTACGAGCAGTACTTC; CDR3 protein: CASSFDPGSSYEQYF
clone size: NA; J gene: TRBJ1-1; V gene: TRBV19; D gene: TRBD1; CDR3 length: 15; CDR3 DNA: TGTGCCAGTAGTGTTGACAGGGGAATGAACACTGAAGCTTTCTTT; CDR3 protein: CASSVDRGMNTEAFF
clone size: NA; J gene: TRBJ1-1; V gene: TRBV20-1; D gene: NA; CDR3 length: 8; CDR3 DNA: TGCAGTGCGTCCAGGGATTTCTTT; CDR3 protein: CSASRDFF
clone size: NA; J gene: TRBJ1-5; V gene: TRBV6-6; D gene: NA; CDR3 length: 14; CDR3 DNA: TGTGCCAGCAGTTACGCAGGGGATGGGCAGCCCCAGCATTTT; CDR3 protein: CASSYAGDGQPQHF
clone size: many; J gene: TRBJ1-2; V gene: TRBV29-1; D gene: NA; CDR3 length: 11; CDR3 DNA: TGCAGCGTTGAAAAAGGGGAGGGCTACACCTTC; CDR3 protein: CSVEKGEGYTF
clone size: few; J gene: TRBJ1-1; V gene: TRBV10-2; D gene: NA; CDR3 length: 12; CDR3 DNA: TGCGCCAGCAGTCAGGGTCTAACTGAAGCTTTCTTT; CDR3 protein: CASSQGLTEAFF
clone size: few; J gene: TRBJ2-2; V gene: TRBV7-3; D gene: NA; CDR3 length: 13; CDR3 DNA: TGTGCCAGCAGCTTATTCGACACCGGGGAGCTGTTTTTT; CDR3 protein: CASSLFDTGELFF
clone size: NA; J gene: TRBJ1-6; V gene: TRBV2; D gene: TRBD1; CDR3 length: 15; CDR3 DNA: TGTGCCAGCAGCCGACCGGGACAGGGGGCTTCACCCCTCCACTTT; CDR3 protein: CASSRPGQGASPLHF
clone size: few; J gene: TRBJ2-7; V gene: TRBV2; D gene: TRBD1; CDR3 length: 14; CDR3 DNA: TGTGCCAGCAGCCCCCCCGGACAGGGCTACGAGCAGTACTTC; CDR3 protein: CASSPPGQGYEQYF
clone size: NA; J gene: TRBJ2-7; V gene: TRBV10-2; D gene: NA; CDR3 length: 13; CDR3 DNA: TGCGCCAACAACGGGGGTGGATCCTACGAGCAGTACTTC; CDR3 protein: CANNGGGSYEQYF
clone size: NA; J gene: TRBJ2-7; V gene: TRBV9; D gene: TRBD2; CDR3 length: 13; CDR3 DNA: TGTGCCAGCAGCGCCGTAGCGGGCTACGAGCAGTACTTC; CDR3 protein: CASSAVAGYEQYF
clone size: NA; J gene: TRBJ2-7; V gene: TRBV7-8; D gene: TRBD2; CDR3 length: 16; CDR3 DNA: TGTGCCAGCAGCTTTTCACTAGCGGGAGGCTCCTACGAGCAGTACTTC; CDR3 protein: CASSFSLAGGSYEQYF
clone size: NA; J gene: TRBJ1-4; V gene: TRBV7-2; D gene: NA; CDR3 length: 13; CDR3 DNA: TGTGCCAGCAGCTTCCTAACTAATGAAAAACTGTTTTTT; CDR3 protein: CASSFLTNEKLFF
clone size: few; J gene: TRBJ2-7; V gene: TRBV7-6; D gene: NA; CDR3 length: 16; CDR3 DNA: TGTGCCAGCAGCTGGGTCCGGGGGCTAGGGGGATACGAGCAGTACTTC; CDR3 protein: CASSWVRGLGGYEQYF
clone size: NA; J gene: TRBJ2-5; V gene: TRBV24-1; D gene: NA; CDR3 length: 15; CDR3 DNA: TGTGCCACCAGTGATAAGGCTACCTACCAAGAGACCCAGTACTTC; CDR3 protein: CATSDKATYQETQYF
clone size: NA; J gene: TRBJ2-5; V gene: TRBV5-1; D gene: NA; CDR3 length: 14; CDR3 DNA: TGTGCCAGCAGCTTGGCCGACAGGCAAGAGACCCAGTACTTC; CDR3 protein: CASSLADRQETQYF
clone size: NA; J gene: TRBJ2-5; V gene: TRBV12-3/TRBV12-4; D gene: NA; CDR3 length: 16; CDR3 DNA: TGTGCCAGCAGTAAGGGGGCAATGGGAGGCGGGGAGACCCAGTACTTC; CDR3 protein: CASSKGAMGGGETQYF
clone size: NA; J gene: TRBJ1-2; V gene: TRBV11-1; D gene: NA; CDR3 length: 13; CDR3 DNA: TGTGCCAGCAGCCCGGGCGGAGTTGATGGCTACACCTTC; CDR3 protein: CASSPGGVDGYTF
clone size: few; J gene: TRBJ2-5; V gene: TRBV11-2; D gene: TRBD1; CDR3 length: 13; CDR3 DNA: TGTGCCAGCAGCGGGGACAGGCGAGAGACCCAGTACTTC; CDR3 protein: CASSGDRRETQYF
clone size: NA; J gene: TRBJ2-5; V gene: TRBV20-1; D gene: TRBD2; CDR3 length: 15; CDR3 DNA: TGCAGTGCTACGATAGCGGGGAGAGGCCAAGAGACCCAGTACTTC; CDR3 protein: CSATIAGRGQETQYF
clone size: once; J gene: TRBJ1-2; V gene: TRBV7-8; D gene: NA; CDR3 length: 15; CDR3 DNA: TGTGCCCGCAGCTTAGCGGTAACAGGTCTCTATGGCTACACCTTC; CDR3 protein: CARSLAVTGLYGYTF
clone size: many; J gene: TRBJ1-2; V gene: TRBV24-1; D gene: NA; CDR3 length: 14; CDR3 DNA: TGTGCCACCAGTGATCCTAGGGGGGACTATGGCTACACCTTC; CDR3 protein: CATSDPRGDYGYTF
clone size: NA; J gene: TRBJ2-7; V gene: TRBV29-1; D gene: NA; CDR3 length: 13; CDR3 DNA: TGCAGCGGGGCCACCTCTGAAGAGTACGAGCAGTACTTC; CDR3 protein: CSGATSEEYEQYF
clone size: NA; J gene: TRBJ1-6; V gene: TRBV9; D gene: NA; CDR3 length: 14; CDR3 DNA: TGTGCCAGCTCACCTCGGGACGCGGGCTCACCCCTCCACTTT; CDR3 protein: CASSPRDAGSPLHF
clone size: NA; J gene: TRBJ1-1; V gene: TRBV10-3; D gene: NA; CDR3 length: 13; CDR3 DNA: TGTGCCATCAGTGTAGGCGGGGATACTGAAGCTTTCTTT; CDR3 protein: CAISVGGDTEAFF
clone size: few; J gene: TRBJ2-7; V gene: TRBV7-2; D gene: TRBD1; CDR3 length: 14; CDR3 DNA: TGTGCCAGCAGCTTAGTTCGACAGGGCTACGAGCAGTACTTC; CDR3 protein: CASSLVRQGYEQYF
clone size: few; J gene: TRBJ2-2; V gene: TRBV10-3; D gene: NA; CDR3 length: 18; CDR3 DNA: TGTGCCATCAGTGAGTCGTCGGGATTTACCCCGAACACCGGGGAGCTGTTTTTT; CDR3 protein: CAISESSGFTPNTGELFF
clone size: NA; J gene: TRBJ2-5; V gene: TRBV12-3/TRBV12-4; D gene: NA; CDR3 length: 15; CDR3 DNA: TGTGCCAGCAGTTTACTACAGGGAGGAGGGGAGACCCAGTACTTC; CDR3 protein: CASSLLQGGGETQYF
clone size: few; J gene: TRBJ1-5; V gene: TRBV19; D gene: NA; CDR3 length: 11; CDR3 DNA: TGTGTCCCGCGGGGGAATCAGCCCCAGCATTTT; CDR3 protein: CVPRGNQPQHF
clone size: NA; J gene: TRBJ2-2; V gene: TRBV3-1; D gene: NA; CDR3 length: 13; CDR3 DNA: TGTGCCAGCAGCACACCCGGCACCGGGGAGCTGTTTTTT; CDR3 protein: CASSTPGTGELFF
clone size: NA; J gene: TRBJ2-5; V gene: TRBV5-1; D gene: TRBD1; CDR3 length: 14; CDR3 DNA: TGCGCCAGCAGCACCGGGACAGCCCAAGAGACCCAGTACTTC; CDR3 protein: CASSTGTAQETQYF
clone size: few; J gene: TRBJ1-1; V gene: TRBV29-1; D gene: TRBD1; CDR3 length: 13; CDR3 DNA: TGCAGCGTTGTTAAGGGGGCGAGCACTGAAGCTTTCTTT; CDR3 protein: CSVVKGASTEAFF
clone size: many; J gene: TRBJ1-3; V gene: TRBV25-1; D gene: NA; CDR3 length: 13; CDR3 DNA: TGTGCCAGCAGTGAATACGGGGTGGACACCATATATTTT; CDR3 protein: CASSEYGVDTIYF
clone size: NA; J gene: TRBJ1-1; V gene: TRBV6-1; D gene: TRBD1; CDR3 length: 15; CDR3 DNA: TGTGCCAGCAGTGAAGCGGTGGGGGACAGGGGGCAGGCTTTCTTT; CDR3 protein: CASSEAVGDRGQAFF
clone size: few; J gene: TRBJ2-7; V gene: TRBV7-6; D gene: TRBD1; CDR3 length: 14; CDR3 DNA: TGTGCCAGCAGCTTTGGGACAGGGGACGACGAGCAGTACTTC; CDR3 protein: CASSFGTGDDEQYF
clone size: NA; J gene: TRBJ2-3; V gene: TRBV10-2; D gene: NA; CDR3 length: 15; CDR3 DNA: TGCGCCAGCAGTGGAGGACTTCCATACACAGATACGCAGTATTTT; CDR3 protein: CASSGGLPYTDTQYF